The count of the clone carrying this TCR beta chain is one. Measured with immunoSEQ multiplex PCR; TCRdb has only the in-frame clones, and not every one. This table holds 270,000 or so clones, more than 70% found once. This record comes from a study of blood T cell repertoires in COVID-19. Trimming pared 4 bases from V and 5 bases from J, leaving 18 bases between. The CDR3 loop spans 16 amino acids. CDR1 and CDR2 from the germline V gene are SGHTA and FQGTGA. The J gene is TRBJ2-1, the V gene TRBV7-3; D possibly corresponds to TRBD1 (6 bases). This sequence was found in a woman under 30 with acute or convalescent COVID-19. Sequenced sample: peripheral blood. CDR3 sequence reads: CASSSGDWGSDNEQFF. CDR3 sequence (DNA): TGTGCCAGCAGCTCAGGGGATTGGGGCAGTGACAATGAGCAGTTCTTC. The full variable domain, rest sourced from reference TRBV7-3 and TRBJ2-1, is GAGVSQTPSNKVTEKGKYVELRCDPISGHTALYWYRQSLGQGPEFLIYFQGTGAADDSGLPNDRFFAVRPEGSVSTLKIQRTERGDSAVYLCASSSGDWGSDNEQFFGPGTRLTVL.